The 23 T cell receptor beta chains listed next were all sequenced from one sample in a study of shared clonotypes between healthy human individuals. The protocol was immunoSEQ multiplex PCR, while the TCRdb copy is restricted to in-frame clones and leaves out a portion. Of roughly 2 million clones listed, approximately 96% are singletons. Input material: naive CD4+ T cells sorted from blood. Subset given: CD45RA+ positively selected. All receptors come from a man younger than 35 in good health.

This chain connects TRBV30 to TRBJ2-1; tentative D call: TRBD2 (6 bases). CDR3 length: 14 amino acids. CDR1 and CDR2 (germline): GTSNPN, SVGIG (reference sequence). Trimming cost V 4 bases and J 0 bases, with 10 bases left between them. The CDR3 DNA is TGTGCCTGGATGCGGGGCTACTCCTACAATGAGCAGTTCTTC. The encoded protein is CAWMRGYSYNEQFF.

This sequence joins TRBV11-2 and TRBJ1-4; possible D gene TRBD1, 6 bases. The germline V gene has CDR1 SGHAT and CDR2 FQNNGV. The CDR3 has 15 amino acids. The V and J ends lost 1 base and 7 bases respectively, with 13 bases between them. CDR3 in amino acids: CASSLVAGATEKLFF. In DNA, the CDR3 is TGTGCCAGCAGCTTAGTCGCGGGGGCGACTGAAAAACTGTTTTTT.

This sequence joins TRBV27 and TRBJ2-7; no definite D call. The V end was cut by 3 bases, the J end by 2 bases, with 11 bases between. The CDR3 is made up of 14 amino acids. The germline V gene encodes CDR1 MNHEY and CDR2 SMNVEV (reference sequence). The CDR3 region has the DNA TGTGCCAGCAGTTTCGATAGGGTGGCCTACGAGCAGTACTTC. Its protein is CASSFDRVAYEQYF.

A word on this clone: This same CDR3 is encoded by further DNA sequences in the sample. The chain has TRBV5-1 and TRBJ1-6; 10 bases are shared with TRBD1. With 4 bases clipped from V and 7 bases from J, the junction kept 2 bases outside the gene matches. The CDR3 spans 14 residues. Germline CDR1 is SGHRS and CDR2 is YFSETQ. CDR3 DNA: TGCGCCAGCAGCGAGGGACAGGGGAATTCACCCCTCCACTTT. This codes for CASSEGQGNSPLHF.

On this clone itself: Other nucleotide sequences in the sample specify the same CDR3. This chain links TRBV27 with TRBJ2-3, with a weak D call TRBD2 (5 bases). The length of the CDR3 is 15 residues. V was cut by 2 bases and J by 1 base, with 10 bases left in between. CDR1 is MNHEY and CDR2 is SMNVEV in the germline V gene (reference sequence). The CDR3 loop reads CASSLEGRGTDTQYF. The CDR3 DNA sequence: TGTGCCAGCAGTTTAGAGGGTAGGGGCACAGATACGCAGTATTTT.

The V gene is TRBV9, the J gene TRBJ1-3; no definite D call. CDR1 and CDR2 from the germline V gene are SGDLS and YYNGEE. The CDR3 has 16 amino acids. V was clipped by 4 bases and J by 4 bases, with 18 bases between them. Here the CDR3 reads CASSIAGVVSGNTIYF. The CDR3 DNA reads as TGTGCCAGCAGCATAGCTGGGGTAGTTTCAGGAAACACCATATATTTT.

The V and J genes are TRBV27 and TRBJ2-7; D is undetermined. Germline V gene sequence: CDR1 MNHEY, CDR2 SMNVEV (reference sequence). V gave up 4 bases and J gave up 5 bases, with 18 bases separating them. The CDR3 totals 15 residues. CDR3 residues: CASSSDRLKANEQYF. The CDR3 DNA follows: TGTGCCAGCAGTTCGGACCGGTTAAAGGCTAACGAGCAGTACTTC.

The chain combines TRBV30 with TRBJ1-4; no clear D gene. Germline V gene sequence: CDR1 GTSNPN, CDR2 SVGIG (reference sequence). V gave up 2 bases and J gave up 8 bases, with 18 bases separating them. This CDR3 has 15 residues. For the CDR3, the DNA is TGTGCCTGGAGTCCCGATTCCCAACTAAGGGAAAAACTGTTTTTT. This sequence encodes CAWSPDSQLREKLFF.

The gene calls are TRBV10-3 and TRBJ2-2; TRBD2 is a possible D gene (5 bases). The V end was cut by 3 bases, the J end by 5 bases, with 13 bases between. CDR3 length: 15 amino acids. Germline loops: CDR1 ENHRY, CDR2 SYGVKD. The CDR3 loop is CAISDMDPGTGELFF. The CDR3 region has the DNA TGTGCCATCAGTGATATGGACCCGGGAACCGGGGAGCTGTTTTTT.

V gene TRBV7-2 combines with J gene TRBJ1-5; D perhaps matches TRBD1 (5 bases). The CDR3 is made up of 16 amino acids. Germline CDR1 and CDR2: SGHTA and FQGNSA. V gave up 2 bases and J gave up 0 bases, with 11 bases separating them. CDR3 sequence (DNA): TGTGCCAGCAGCTTACTGGGACTGTTTAGCAATCAGCCCCAGCATTTT. Amino acid sequence: CASSLLGLFSNQPQHF. Looking up the rest from reference TRBV7-2 and TRBJ1-5 gives the full variable domain: GAGVSQSPSNKVTEKGKDVELRCDPISGHTALYWYRQSLGQGLEFLIYFQGNSAPDKSGLPSDRFSAERTGGSVSTLTIQRTQQEDSAVYLCASSLLGLFSNQPQHFGDGTRLSIL.

This chain connects TRBV10-3 to TRBJ2-7, with D uncertain. Germline V CDR1 and CDR2: ENHRY, SYGVKD. CDR3 length: 15 residues. The V end was cut by 0 bases, the J end by 2 bases, with 11 bases between. DNA of the CDR3: TGTGCCATCAGTGAGTCGGACCTGGGCACCTACGAGCAGTACTTC. Translated: CAISESDLGTYEQYF.

J is TRBJ2-7 and V is TRBV27; D uncertain. Trimming took off 5 bases at V and 7 bases at J, with 12 bases between the two ends. From germline, CDR1 is MNHEY and CDR2 SMNVEV (reference sequence). The CDR3 has 12 amino acids. The CDR3 sequence: CASSSVGREQYF. The CDR3 DNA follows: TGTGCCAGCAGTAGTGTGGGAAGGGAGCAGTACTTC.

The V call is TRBV7-4, the J call TRBJ1-5; D may be TRBD1 (5 bases). Trimming took off 9 bases at V and 6 bases at J, with 21 bases between the two ends. The V gene's germline CDR1 is SGHVT and CDR2 SQSDAQ. The CDR3 runs to 15 residues. The CDR3 region has the DNA TGTGCCAGAAACTGGGGGACCGAGGTTACTCAGCCCCAGCATTTT. It is translated as CARNWGTEVTQPQHF.

In this sample, this clone turned up once. The rearrangement joins TRBV10-1 to TRBJ2-7, with TRBD2 matching over 10 bases. The V segment lost 7 bases and the J segment 7 bases; nucleotides outside the gene matches: 7. The germline gives CDR1 WNHNN, CDR2 SYGVQD (reference sequence). This CDR3 region has 13 residues. The CDR3 here is CASKASGGWEQYF. DNA of the CDR3: TGCGCCAGCAAGGCTAGCGGGGGTTGGGAGCAGTACTTC.

The genes are TRBV7-2 and TRBJ2-5, with D unclear. The CDR3 length is 14 residues. Germline-derived CDR1 and CDR2 are SGHTA and FQGNSA. Trimming pared 1 base from V and 2 bases from J, leaving 8 bases between. The CDR3 loop reads CASSLGFNQETQYF. DNA of the CDR3: TGTGCCAGCAGCTTAGGGTTCAATCAAGAGACCCAGTACTTC. Supplemented by reference TRBV7-2 and TRBJ2-5, the full variable domain reads GAGVSQSPSNKVTEKGKDVELRCDPISGHTALYWYRQSLGQGLEFLIYFQGNSAPDKSGLPSDRFSAERTGGSVSTLTIQRTQQEDSAVYLCASSLGFNQETQYFGPGTRLLVL.

This chain joins TRBV15 and TRBJ2-2; TRBD1 might be the D (6 bases). The V gene's germline CDR1 is LNHNV and CDR2 YYDKDF (reference sequence). Trimming stripped 1 base from V and 1 base from J, with 13 bases between. This CDR3 spans 17 amino acids. The chain's CDR3 is CATSRGTGTLNTGELFF. The CDR3, as DNA: TGTGCCACCAGCAGAGGCACCGGGACACTGAACACCGGGGAGCTGTTTTTT.

The rearrangement joins TRBV14 to TRBJ2-5; D uncertain. The CDR3 spans 18 residues. Germline V lookup: CDR1 SGHDN, CDR2 FVKESK. Trimming shortened V by 0 bases and J by 0 bases, and 17 bases separated the two germline ends. CDR3 nucleotides: TGTGCCAGCAGCCAAGAGGTATCAGATTTCATGTACCAAGAGACCCAGTACTTC. It translates to CASSQEVSDFMYQETQYF.

The chain joins TRBV7-2 to TRBJ2-7; D unclear. Per germline, CDR1 SGHTA and CDR2 FQGNSA. V was cut by 1 base and J by 7 bases, with 14 bases left in between. The CDR3 extends over 14 amino acids. The DNA for the CDR3 is TGTGCCAGCAGCTTAGACAGCCTGTCGAGGGAGCAGTACTTC. This sequence encodes CASSLDSLSREQYF. Full variable domain (remainder filled in from reference TRBV7-2 and TRBJ2-7): GAGVSQSPSNKVTEKGKDVELRCDPISGHTALYWYRQSLGQGLEFLIYFQGNSAPDKSGLPSDRFSAERTGGSVSTLTIQRTQQEDSAVYLCASSLDSLSREQYFGPGTRLTVT.

The gene calls are TRBV5-1 and TRBJ1-2, with TRBD1 identical over 10 bases. There are 15 residues in the CDR3. Trimming took 4 bases from V and 2 from J; bases not matched to a gene: 5. Per germline, CDR1 SGHRS and CDR2 YFSETQ. The CDR3 protein is CASSTTGQGNYGYTF. CDR3 DNA: TGCGCCAGCAGCACTACGGGACAGGGGAACTATGGCTACACCTTC.

J is TRBJ2-7 and V is TRBV5-4; no clear D. The V gene's germline CDR1 is SGHNT and CDR2 YYREEE (reference sequence). The CDR3 consists of 13 residues. The V gene lost 4 bases and the J gene lost 2 bases, with 10 bases spanning the gap. This CDR3 reads CASSGDQTYEQYF. The CDR3, as DNA: TGTGCCAGCAGCGGGGATCAAACCTACGAGCAGTACTTC.

This rearrangement joins TRBV9 to TRBJ1-6, with D possibly matching TRBD1 (6 bases). This CDR3 contains 16 residues. Germline loops: CDR1 SGDLS, CDR2 YYNGEE. Trimming stripped 0 bases from V and 10 bases from J, with 17 bases between. Here the CDR3 reads CASSVDPGALRSPLHF. CDR3 nucleotide sequence: TGTGCCAGCAGCGTAGATCCGGGGGCCTTAAGGTCACCCCTCCACTTT.

The chain joins TRBV7-8 to TRBJ2-7; possible D gene TRBD2, 5 bases. This CDR3 spans 13 amino acids. Looked up from germline, CDR1 is SGHVS and CDR2 is FQNEAQ. V lost 5 bases and J lost 2, with 10 bases in between. CDR3 sequence reads: CASSRGAAYEQYF. CDR3 in DNA: TGTGCCAGCAGCCGGGGTGCTGCCTACGAGCAGTACTTC.

This clone has just one count. V usage is TRBV7-9 and J usage is TRBJ2-7, with TRBD1 matching 9 bases. The V and J ends lost 4 bases and 5 bases, in that order; junction bases with no gene match: 6. This CDR3 is built from 14 residues. The germline CDR1 and CDR2 sequences are SEHNR and FQNEAQ (reference sequence). The DNA for the CDR3 is TGTGCCAGCAGCTCGGGACAGGGTGTCGACGAGCAGTACTTC. The encoded protein is CASSSGQGVDEQYF.